This TCR beta chain was sequenced during a study of blood T cell repertoires in COVID-19. Overall study context: PBMCs, B-cell-depleted T cells, or T cells were the source of the cDNA or gDNA that made up the material.

The length of the CDR3 is 13 residues. Germline V gives CDR1 MDHEN, CDR2 SYDVKM. V was shortened by 6 bases and J by 15 bases, with 18 bases between the two germline ends. Sequenced by immunoSEQ multiplex PCR; TCRdb stores in-frame clones only, minus some. The sample has roughly 250,000 clones; approximately 85% are singletons. Participants came from 20 to 25 US areas, aged roughly 18 to 90 years. Participants had their cohort set by participant-reported clinical history. This receptor was identified in a woman in her twenties or thirties who had recovered from COVID-19. The J gene is TRBJ1-6, the V gene TRBV28; no firm D call. Material: PBMCs or T cells enriched from blood (not recorded which). The CDR3 DNA is TGTGCCAGCAGCCCTGTCCAGGTCCCCCTCCTCCACTTT. It specifies CASSPVQVPLLHF. Variable domain in full (rest from reference TRBV28 and TRBJ1-6): DVKVTQSSRYLVKRTGEKVFLECVQDMDHENMFWYRQDPGLGLRLIYFSYDVKMKEKGDIPEGYSVSREKKERFSLILESASTNQTSMYLCASSPVQVPLLHFGNGTRLTVT.